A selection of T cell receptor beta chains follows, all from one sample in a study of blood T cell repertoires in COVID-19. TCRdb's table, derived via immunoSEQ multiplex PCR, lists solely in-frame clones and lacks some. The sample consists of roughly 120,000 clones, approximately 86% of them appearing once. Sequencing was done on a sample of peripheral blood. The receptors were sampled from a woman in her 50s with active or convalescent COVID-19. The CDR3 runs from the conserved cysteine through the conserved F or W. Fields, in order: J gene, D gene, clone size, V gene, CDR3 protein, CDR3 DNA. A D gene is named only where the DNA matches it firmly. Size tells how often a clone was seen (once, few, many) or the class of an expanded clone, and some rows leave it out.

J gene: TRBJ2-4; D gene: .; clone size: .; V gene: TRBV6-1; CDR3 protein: CASSERGGLTF; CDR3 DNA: TGTGCCAGCAGTGAAAGGGGGGGGCTTACCTTC
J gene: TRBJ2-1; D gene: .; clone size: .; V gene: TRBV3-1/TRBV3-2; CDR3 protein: CASSQDRNEQFF; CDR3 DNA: TGTGCCAGCAGCCAAGATCGCAATGAGCAGTTCTTC
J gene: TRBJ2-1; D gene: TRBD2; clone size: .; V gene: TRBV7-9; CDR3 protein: CASSLPSGMVSEQFF; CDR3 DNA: TGTGCCAGCAGCTTACCGAGCGGGATGGTGAGTGAGCAGTTCTTC
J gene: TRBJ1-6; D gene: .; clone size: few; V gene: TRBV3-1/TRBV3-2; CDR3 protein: CASSQDQRGPLHF; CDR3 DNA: TGTGCCAGCAGCCAAGATCAGAGGGGGCCCCTCCACTTT
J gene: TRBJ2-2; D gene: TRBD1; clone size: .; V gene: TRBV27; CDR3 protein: CASSSRQGVGTGELFF; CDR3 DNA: TGTGCCAGCAGTTCCCGACAGGGGGTGGGCACCGGGGAGCTGTTTTTT
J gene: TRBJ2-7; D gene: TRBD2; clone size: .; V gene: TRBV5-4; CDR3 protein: CASSLGGTSYEQYF; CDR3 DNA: TGTGCCAGCAGCTTGGGTGGGACTAGCTACGAGCAGTACTTC
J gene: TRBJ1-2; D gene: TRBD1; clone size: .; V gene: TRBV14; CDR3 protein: CASSRDRGQLGYTF; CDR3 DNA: TGTGCCAGCAGCCGGGACAGGGGGCAATTGGGCTACACCTTC
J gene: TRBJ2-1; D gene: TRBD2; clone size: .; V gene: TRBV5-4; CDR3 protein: CASRPSSGDYNEQFF; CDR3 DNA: TGTGCCAGCAGACCATCTAGCGGGGATTACAATGAGCAGTTCTTC
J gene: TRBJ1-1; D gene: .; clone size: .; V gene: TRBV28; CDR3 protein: CASRSGGLNTEAFF; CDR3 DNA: TGTGCCAGCAGGAGCGGAGGACTGAACACTGAAGCTTTCTTT
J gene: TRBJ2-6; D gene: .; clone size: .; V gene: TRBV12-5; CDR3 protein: CASGQSGANVLTF; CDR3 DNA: TGTGCTAGTGGCCAGTCTGGGGCCAACGTCCTGACTTTC
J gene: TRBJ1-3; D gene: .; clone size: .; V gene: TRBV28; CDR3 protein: CASSLLNTIYF; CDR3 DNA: TGTGCCAGCAGTTTACTGAACACCATATATTTT
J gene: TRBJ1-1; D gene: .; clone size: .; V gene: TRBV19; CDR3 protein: CASSMFKSRGTEAFF; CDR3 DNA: TGTGCCAGTAGTATGTTTAAGTCTAGGGGTACTGAAGCTTTCTTT
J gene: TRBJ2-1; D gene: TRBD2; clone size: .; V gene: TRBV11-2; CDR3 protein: CASSLGTSGLEQFF; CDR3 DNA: TGTGCCAGCAGCTTAGGGACTAGCGGGTTAGAGCAGTTCTTC
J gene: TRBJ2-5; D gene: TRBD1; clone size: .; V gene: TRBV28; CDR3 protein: CASTPHAGGMHQETQYF; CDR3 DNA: TGTGCCAGCACACCTCATGCAGGGGGAATGCATCAAGAGACCCAGTACTTC
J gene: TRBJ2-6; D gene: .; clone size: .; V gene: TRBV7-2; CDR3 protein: CASSLRGPGANVLTF; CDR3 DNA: TGTGCCAGCAGCTTAAGAGGCCCTGGGGCCAACGTCCTGACTTTC
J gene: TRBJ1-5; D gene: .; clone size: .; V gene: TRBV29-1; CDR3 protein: CSVESGSNQPQHF; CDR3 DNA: TGCAGCGTTGAATCAGGGAGCAATCAGCCCCAGCATTTT
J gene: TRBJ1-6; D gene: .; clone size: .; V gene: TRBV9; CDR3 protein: CASSVNRIDSPLHF; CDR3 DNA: TGTGCCAGCAGCGTAAACAGGATCGATTCACCCCTCCACTTT
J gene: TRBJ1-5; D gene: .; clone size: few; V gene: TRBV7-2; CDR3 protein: CASRPGGLNQPQHF; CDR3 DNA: TGTGCCAGCAGGCCGGGGGGGCTGAATCAGCCCCAGCATTTT
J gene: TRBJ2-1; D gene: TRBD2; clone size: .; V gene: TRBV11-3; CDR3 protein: CASSPRLAGNEQFF; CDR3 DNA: TGTGCCAGCAGCCCCCGACTAGCGGGTAATGAGCAGTTCTTC
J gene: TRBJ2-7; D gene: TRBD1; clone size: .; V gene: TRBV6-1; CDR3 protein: CASTNRGSYEQYF; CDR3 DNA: TGTGCCAGCACCAACAGGGGGTCCTACGAGCAGTACTTC
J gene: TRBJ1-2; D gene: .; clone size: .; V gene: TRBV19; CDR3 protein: CASSRSRGQSFYGYTF; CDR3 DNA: TGTGCCAGTAGTCGATCTCGAGGACAGTCCTTCTATGGCTACACCTTC
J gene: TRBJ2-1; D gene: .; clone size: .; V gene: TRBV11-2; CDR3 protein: CASSRRLLAGNNEQFF; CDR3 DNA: TGTGCCAGCAGCCGCCGGTTACTAGCTGGGAACAATGAGCAGTTCTTC
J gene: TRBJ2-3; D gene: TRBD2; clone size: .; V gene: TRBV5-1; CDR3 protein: CASSLDSGSGTDTQYF; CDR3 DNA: TGCGCCAGCAGCTTGGACAGCGGGAGTGGGACAGATACGCAGTATTTT
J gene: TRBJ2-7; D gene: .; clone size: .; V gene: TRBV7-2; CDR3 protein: CASSYRDSPYGEQYF; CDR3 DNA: TGTGCCAGCAGCTATCGAGACAGCCCTTACGGGGAGCAGTACTTC
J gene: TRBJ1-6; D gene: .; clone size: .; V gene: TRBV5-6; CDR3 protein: CASNGGGLELPLHF; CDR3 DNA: TGTGCCAGCAACGGAGGAGGCTTAGAATTACCCCTCCACTTT
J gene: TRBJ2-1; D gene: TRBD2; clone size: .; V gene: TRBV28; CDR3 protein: CASSPSGRASYNEQFF; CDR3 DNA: TGTGCCAGCAGCCCGTCCGGGAGGGCCTCCTACAATGAGCAGTTCTTC
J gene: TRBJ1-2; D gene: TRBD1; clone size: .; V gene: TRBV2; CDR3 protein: CASSVQQGSYGYTF; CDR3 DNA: TGTGCCAGCAGTGTTCAACAGGGGAGCTATGGCTACACCTTC
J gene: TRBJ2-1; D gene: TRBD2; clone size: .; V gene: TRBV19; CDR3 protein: CASRRGNDNEQFF; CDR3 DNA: TGTGCCAGTAGGCGGGGGAATGACAATGAGCAGTTCTTC
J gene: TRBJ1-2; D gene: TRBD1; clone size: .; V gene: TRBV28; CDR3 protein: CASSSPGQGGYGYTF; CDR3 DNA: TGTGCCAGCAGTTCCCCGGGACAGGGGGGTTATGGCTACACCTTC
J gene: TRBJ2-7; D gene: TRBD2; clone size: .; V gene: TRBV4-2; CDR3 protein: CASSQGSFAGGPREQYF; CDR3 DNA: TGTGCCAGCAGCCAGGGATCCTTTGCGGGAGGGCCTCGGGAGCAGTACTTC
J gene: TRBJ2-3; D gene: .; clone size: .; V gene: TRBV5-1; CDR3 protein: CASSLGQAGDTQYF; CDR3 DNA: TGCGCCAGCAGCTTGGGTCAGGCAGGAGATACGCAGTATTTT
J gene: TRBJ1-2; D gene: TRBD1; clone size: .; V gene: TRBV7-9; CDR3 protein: CASREGQGAAGYTF; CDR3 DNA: TGTGCCAGCAGGGAAGGACAGGGGGCCGCAGGCTACACCTTC
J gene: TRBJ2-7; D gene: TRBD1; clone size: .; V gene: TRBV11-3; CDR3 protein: CASSLGVRGEQYF; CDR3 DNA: TGTGCCAGCAGCTTAGGGGTCAGGGGGGAGCAGTACTTC
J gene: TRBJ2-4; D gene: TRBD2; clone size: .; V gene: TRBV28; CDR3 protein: CASSLWLTRERAKNIQYF; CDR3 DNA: TGTGCCAGCAGTTTATGGTTAACGCGGGAGCGGGCCAAAAACATTCAGTACTTC
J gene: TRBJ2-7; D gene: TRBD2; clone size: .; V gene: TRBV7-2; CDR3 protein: CASSLAHRSGRAGPYEQYF; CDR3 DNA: TGTGCCAGCAGCTTAGCGCACCGTAGCGGGAGGGCCGGACCCTACGAGCAGTACTTC
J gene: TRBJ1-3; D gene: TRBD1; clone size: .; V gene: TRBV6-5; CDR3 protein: CASRIDRVSGNTIYF; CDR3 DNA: TGTGCCAGCAGGATAGACAGGGTCTCTGGAAACACCATATATTTT
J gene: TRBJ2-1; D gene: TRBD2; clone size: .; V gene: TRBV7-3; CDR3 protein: CASSNSGTSGYNEQFF; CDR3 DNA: TGTGCCAGCAGCAACTCCGGGACTAGCGGCTACAATGAGCAGTTCTTC
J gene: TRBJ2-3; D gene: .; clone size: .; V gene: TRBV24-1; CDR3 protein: CATLEERGTDTQYF; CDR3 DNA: TGTGCCACCTTAGAAGAGCGGGGCACAGATACGCAGTATTTT
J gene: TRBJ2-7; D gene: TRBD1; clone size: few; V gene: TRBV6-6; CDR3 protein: CASSSSRQGIGEQYF; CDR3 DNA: TGTGCCAGCAGTTCCTCCCGACAGGGAATCGGAGAGCAGTACTTC
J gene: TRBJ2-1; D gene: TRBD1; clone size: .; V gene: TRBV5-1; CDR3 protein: CASSTGTGSSYNEQFF; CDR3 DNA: TGCGCCAGCAGCACTGGGACAGGGAGCTCCTACAATGAGCAGTTCTTC
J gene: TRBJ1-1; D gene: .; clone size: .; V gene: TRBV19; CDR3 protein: CASSIPGVSEAFF; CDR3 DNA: TGTGCCAGTAGTATACCGGGGGTCTCTGAAGCTTTCTTT
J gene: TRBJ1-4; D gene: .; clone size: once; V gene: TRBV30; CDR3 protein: CAWRGLGGANEKLFF; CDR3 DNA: TGTGCCTGGAGGGGTTTGGGGGGTGCTAATGAAAAACTGTTTTTT
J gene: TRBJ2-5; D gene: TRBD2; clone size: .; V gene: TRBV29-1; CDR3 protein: CSAGEGWLGETQYF; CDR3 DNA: TGCAGCGCTGGGGAGGGGTGGTTAGGGGAGACCCAGTACTTC
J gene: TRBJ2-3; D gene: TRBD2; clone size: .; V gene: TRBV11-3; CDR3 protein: CASSSGLAGDTQYF; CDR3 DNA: TGTGCCAGCAGCTCAGGACTAGCGGGCGATACGCAGTATTTT
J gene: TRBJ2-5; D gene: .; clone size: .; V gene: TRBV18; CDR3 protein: CASSPEGVETQYF; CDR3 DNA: TGTGCCAGCTCACCAGAGGGAGTAGAGACCCAGTACTTC
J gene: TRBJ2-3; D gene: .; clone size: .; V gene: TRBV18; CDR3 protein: CASSRDQDTQYF; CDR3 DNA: TGTGCCAGCTCACGCGATCAAGATACGCAGTATTTT
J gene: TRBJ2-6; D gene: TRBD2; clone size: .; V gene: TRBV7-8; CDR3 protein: CASSLPGGTGANVLTF; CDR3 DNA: TGTGCCAGCAGCTTACCCGGGGGGACTGGGGCCAACGTCCTGACTTTC
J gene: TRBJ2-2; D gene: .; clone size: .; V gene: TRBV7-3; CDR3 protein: CASSAAGTDTGELFF; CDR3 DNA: TGTGCCAGCAGCGCCGCCGGAACAGACACCGGGGAGCTGTTTTTT
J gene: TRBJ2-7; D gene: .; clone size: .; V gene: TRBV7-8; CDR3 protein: CASSFNTLYEQYF; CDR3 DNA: TGTGCCAGCAGCTTTAATACATTATACGAGCAGTACTTC
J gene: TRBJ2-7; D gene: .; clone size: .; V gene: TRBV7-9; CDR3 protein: CASSLDGASSYEQYF; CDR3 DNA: TGTGCCAGCAGCTTAGATGGGGCTAGCTCCTACGAGCAGTACTTC